The 14 T cell receptor beta chains below come from one sample, sequenced in a study of cytomegalovirus exposure and HLA in healthy donors. This PCR relied on a set of 60 Vbeta primers and 13 Jbeta primers. Here immunoSEQ multiplex PCR was the method, and the copy in TCRdb shows in-frame clones only, minus some. The repertoire holds roughly 110,000 clones, with around three quarters as singletons. Material for sequencing was PBMCs. These receptors all stem from a woman between 50 and 59 years old in good health and CMV-seropositive.

This clone was seen a handful of times. The J gene is TRBJ2-3, the V gene TRBV19, with 9 positions matching TRBD1. CDR1 and CDR2 from the germline V gene are LNHDA and SQIVND (reference sequence). The ends lost 5 bases at V and 2 bases at J; junction bases unmatched: 5. The CDR3 length is 15 residues. CDR3 DNA: TGTGCCAGTAGTTCCCGGGACAGGGCCACAGATACGCAGTATTTT. Translated: CASSSRDRATDTQYF.

The rearrangement joins TRBV28 to TRBJ2-1, with D perhaps TRBD2 (5 bases). V lost 2 bases and J lost 8, with 7 bases in between. The germline CDR1 and CDR2 sequences are MDHEN and SYDVKM. The CDR3 contains 12 residues. The CDR3 protein is CASSLEGDEQFF. The CDR3 bases are TGTGCCAGCAGTTTAGAGGGTGATGAGCAGTTCTTC.

This clone was recorded many times. This chain joins TRBV7-9 and TRBJ2-7; D unresolved. The length of the CDR3 is 16 residues. Germline lookup yields CDR1 SEHNR and CDR2 FQNEAQ (reference sequence). V lost 5 bases and J 2 bases, leaving 19 bases between the germline ends. CDR3 sequence: CASSPRTRIFTYEQYF. The CDR3 DNA sequence: TGTGCCAGCAGCCCCCGAACCAGAATATTTACCTACGAGCAGTACTTC. Combining the CDR3 with reference TRBV7-9 and TRBJ2-7 gives the whole variable domain DTGVSQNPRHKITKRGQNVTFRCDPISEHNRLYWYRQTLGQGPEFLTYFQNEAQLEKSRLLSDRFSAERPKGSFSTLEIQRTEQGDSAMYLCASSPRTRIFTYEQYFGPGTRLTVT.

The V and J genes are TRBV7-3 and TRBJ2-7, with TRBD1 identical over 8 bases. V shed 5 bases and J 2 bases; nucleotides not matched to a gene: 5. CDR1 and CDR2 (germline): SGHTA, FQGTGA. This CDR3 is built from 14 residues. The CDR3 sequence: CASSIDRGPYEQYF. The CDR3 DNA is TGTGCCAGCAGCATCGACAGGGGACCCTACGAGCAGTACTTC.

This clone came up a few times. This chain joins TRBV7-6 and TRBJ1-2; 9 bases are a match to TRBD1. Germline V gives CDR1 SGHVS, CDR2 FNYEAQ. V lost 5 bases to trimming and J lost 5 bases; unmatched junction nucleotides: 6. The CDR3 spans 14 residues. CDR3 coding DNA: TGTGCCAGCAGCCCGGGGGACAGGGAATATGGCTACACCTTC. The encoded protein is CASSPGDREYGYTF. Supplemented by reference TRBV7-6 and TRBJ1-2, the full variable domain reads GAGVSQSPRYKVTKRGQDVALRCDPISGHVSLYWYRQALGQGPEFLTYFNYEAQQDKSGLPNDRFSAERPEGSISTLTIQRTEQRDSAMYRCASSPGDREYGYTFGSGTRLTVV.

This chain connects TRBV28 to TRBJ2-7; no reliable D call. The CDR3 covers 12 residues. Between the trimmed V and J ends, which lost 2 bases and 5 bases, there was a span of 7 bases. Germline values: CDR1 MDHEN, CDR2 SYDVKM. In DNA, the CDR3 is TGTGCCAGCAGTTTACAGTTCCACGAGCAGTACTTC. It specifies CASSLQFHEQYF. Using reference TRBV28 and TRBJ2-7 for the parts outside the CDR3, the full variable domain is DVKVTQSSRYLVKRTGEKVFLECVQDMDHENMFWYRQDPGLGLRLIYFSYDVKMKEKGDIPEGYSVSREKKERFSLILESASTNQTSMYLCASSLQFHEQYFGPGTRLTVT.

This chain uses TRBV29-1 with TRBJ1-1; maybe TRBD1 (5 bases). The germline CDR1 and CDR2 sequences are SQVTM and ANQGSEA. V was pared by 4 bases and J by 3 bases, with 6 bases between. This CDR3 has 11 residues. The CDR3 DNA reads TGCAGCGTTGGGGGGGACACTGAAGCTTTCTTT. Amino acids: CSVGGDTEAFF.

The genes are TRBV7-3 and TRBJ1-2; 9 nucleotides match TRBD1. Germline CDR1 SGHTA, CDR2 FQGTGA. The CDR3 consists of 18 residues. The junction had 13 bases not matched to a gene; V was cut back by 1 base and J by 4 bases. CDR3 in amino acids: CASSLRGPDGTGTYGYTF. DNA of the CDR3: TGTGCCAGCAGCTTAAGAGGACCCGACGGGACAGGGACCTATGGCTACACCTTC.

The V call is TRBV7-8, the J call TRBJ1-2; D perhaps matches TRBD1 (6 bases). V lost 2 bases, J lost 4 bases, and 11 bases lay in between. The germline V gene encodes CDR1 SGHVS and CDR2 FQNEAQ. The CDR3 is 14 residues long. The CDR3 DNA is TGTGCCAGCAGCTTAACCGGGACAAGCTATGGCTACACCTTC. Amino acid sequence: CASSLTGTSYGYTF.

This rearrangement joins TRBV7-6 to TRBJ1-5; weak D call: TRBD1 (6 bases). The germline V gene has CDR1 SGHVS and CDR2 FNYEAQ. This CDR3 has 15 residues. Trimming pared 5 bases from V and 6 bases from J, leaving 17 bases between. The CDR3 protein is CASSEGGGSSQPQHF. For the CDR3, the DNA is TGTGCCAGCAGCGAAGGGGGGGGGAGTAGTCAGCCCCAGCATTTT. The whole variable domain, filled in from reference TRBV7-6 and TRBJ1-5, reads GAGVSQSPRYKVTKRGQDVALRCDPISGHVSLYWYRQALGQGPEFLTYFNYEAQQDKSGLPNDRFSAERPEGSISTLTIQRTEQRDSAMYRCASSEGGGSSQPQHFGDGTRLSIL.

The table lists this clone with a count of one. This rearrangement joins TRBV6-5 to TRBJ1-2, with TRBD1 as a possible D gene (5 bases). Germline V lookup: CDR1 MNHEY, CDR2 SVGAGI. The V and J ends lost 1 base and 7 bases respectively, with 10 bases between them. The length of the CDR3 is 13 residues. CDR3 sequence: CASSYYDSSGYTF. The CDR3 DNA reads TGTGCCAGCAGTTACTACGACAGCTCTGGCTACACCTTC.

This chain joins TRBV19 and TRBJ1-1, with D uncertain. With 7 bases removed from V and 3 bases from J, the gap between germline ends came to 15 bases. CDR1 is LNHDA and CDR2 is SQIVND in the germline V gene (reference sequence). The CDR3 has 14 amino acids. This CDR3 reads CASTPRRGYTEAFF. The CDR3 nucleotides are TGTGCCAGTACCCCCCGGCGGGGATACACTGAAGCTTTCTTT.

The chain uses TRBV11-2 and TRBJ1-2; 9 positions agree with TRBD1. Germline trimming cut 5 bases from V and 8 bases from J; bases unmatched to any gene: 12. The length of the CDR3 is 15 residues. The V gene's germline CDR1 is SGHAT and CDR2 FQNNGV. CDR3 coding DNA: TGTGCCAGCAGCAGGGGGACAGGGTGGATGTCGGGCTACACCTTC. It codes for CASSRGTGWMSGYTF.

J is TRBJ2-1 and V is TRBV5-1; 11 bases are shared with TRBD1. With V trimmed by 4 bases and J by 3 bases, 3 bases remained unmatched. This CDR3 is built from 15 residues. CDR1 and CDR2 from the germline V gene are SGHRS and YFSETQ. The CDR3 sequence is CASSAGTGGYNEQFF. CDR3 coding DNA: TGCGCCAGCAGCGCCGGGACAGGGGGCTACAATGAGCAGTTCTTC.